The 26 T cell receptor beta chains below were found in one sample sequenced in a study of T cells in Graves' hyperthyroidism and ophthalmopathy. Researchers took RNA transcripts and amplified the TCR beta CDR3 regions from them. The TCR CDR3 first-round RT-PCR relied on the HTBI primer set. TCRdb re-derived calls from the multiplex PCR reads in MiXCR, one entry per CDR3 protein. Of about 200,000 distinct CDR3 sequences in the sample, about a sixth were seen once. Sequencing was carried out using blood. The receptor set was obtained from a middle-aged man with Graves' hyperthyroidism.

This clonotype was seen at least ten times. The rearrangement joins TRBV20-1 to TRBJ1-4; 9 nucleotides align to TRBD1. The CDR3 has 13 residues. V trimming: 6 bases; J trimming: 6 bases; junction bases outside the gene matches: 5. Germline assignment: CDR1 DFQATT and CDR2 SNEGSKA (reference sequence). CDR3 region: CSAGTGLDEKLFF. The CDR3 region has the DNA TGCAGTGCCGGGACAGGGTTAGATGAAAAACTGTTTTTT.

The table lists this clonotype with a count of one. The V gene is TRBV6-2 or TRBV6-3, the J gene TRBJ2-7, with TRBD1 matching 7 bases. This CDR3 region has 16 residues. The V segment lost 4 bases and the J segment 2 bases; nucleotides outside the gene matches: 11. CDR1 is MNHEY and CDR2 is SVGEGT in the germline V gene. This CDR3 reads CASSFPGTADPYEQYF. The DNA for the CDR3 is TGTGCCAGCAGTTTCCCCGGGACAGCGGATCCCTACGAGCAGTACTTC.

The CDR3 loop reads CASRDNQETQYF. The CDR3 DNA reads as TGCGCCAGCAGAGACAACCAAGAGACCCAGTACTTC. The V gene is TRBV5-1, the J gene TRBJ2-5; D gene ambiguous. The CDR3 has 12 amino acids. CDR1 and CDR2 (germline): SGHRS, YFSETQ. Trimming stripped 5 bases from V and 0 bases from J, with 5 bases between.

In this sample, this clonotype turned up many times. The V gene is TRBV27, the J gene TRBJ1-6, with 10 bases that match TRBD1. The germline V gene has CDR1 MNHEY and CDR2 SMNVEV (reference sequence). J was trimmed by 0 bases and V by 7 bases; bases with no gene match: 6. This CDR3 spans 17 amino acids. This chain's CDR3 is CASTDRGTSSYNSPLHF. The CDR3 DNA reads as TGTGCCAGCACGGACAGGGGGACGAGCTCCTATAATTCACCCCTCCACTTT.

This clonotype was observed a few times. The CDR3: CASSQHPGGGRGTEAFF. In DNA, the CDR3 is TGCGCCAGCAGCCAACACCCGGGGGGGGGGCGAGGCACTGAAGCTTTCTTT. The chain recombines TRBV4-3 with TRBJ1-1; maybe TRBD1 (6 bases). Per the germline V gene, CDR1 is LGHNA and CDR2 is YSLEER. Trimming left V 2 bases short and J 4 bases short, with 20 bases between. The CDR3 spans 17 residues.

J is TRBJ2-7 and V is TRBV6-4, with D tentatively TRBD1 (6 bases). Trimming took off 4 bases at V and 2 bases at J, with 15 bases between the two ends. The CDR3 is made up of 15 amino acids. Germline values: CDR1 MRHNA, CDR2 SNTAGT. CDR3 nucleotides: TGTGCCAGCAGTGGTCCAGGGGCCAACCCCTACGAGCAGTACTTC. It yields the protein CASSGPGANPYEQYF.

The genes are TRBV6-1 and TRBJ1-4, with TRBD1 as a possible D gene (6 bases). Germline lookup yields CDR1 MNHNS and CDR2 SASEGT. V lost 5 bases and J lost 7, with 11 bases in between. The CDR3 runs 13 residues. Written as DNA, the CDR3 is TGTGCCAGCAGTATGGACAGCCTTGAAAAACTGTTTTTT. It translates to CASSMDSLEKLFF.

This clonotype was counted many times. The chain carries TRBV18 and TRBJ1-1; TRBD1 might be the D (6 bases). The CDR3 runs 15 residues. Germline V lookup: CDR1 KGHSH, CDR2 LQKENI. Between the trimmed V and J ends, which lost 2 bases and 3 bases, there was a span of 13 bases. The CDR3 is CASSPGNTGHTEAFF. The CDR3 coding sequence is TGTGCCAGCTCACCAGGGAACACAGGGCACACTGAAGCTTTCTTT.

V usage is TRBV7-9 and J usage is TRBJ2-3, with TRBD2 matching 14 bases. This CDR3 contains 17 residues. Germline assignment: CDR1 SEHNR and CDR2 FQNEAQ (reference sequence). The trim removed 3 bases at V and 5 bases at J, leaving 7 bases unmatched. CDR3 protein: CASSFTRLAGGQDTQYF. The CDR3 coding sequence is TGTGCCAGCAGCTTTACTAGACTAGCGGGGGGGCAAGATACGCAGTATTTT.

The J gene is TRBJ1-5, the V gene TRBV6-2 or TRBV6-3, with D maybe TRBD1 (6 bases). Germline values: CDR1 MNHEY, CDR2 SVGEGT. The CDR3 is made up of 15 amino acids. V lost 8 bases and J lost 1, with 15 bases in between. CDR3 loop: CASSQGTGSNQPQHF. The DNA of the CDR3 is TGTGCCAGCTCCCAGGGTACAGGGAGCAATCAGCCCCAGCATTTT.

This clonotype was seen at least ten times. The chain couples TRBV2 to TRBJ2-1; TRBD1 or TRBD2 may be the D gene (5 bases each). Trimming cost V 4 bases and J 2 bases, with 12 bases left between them. Germline V gene sequence: CDR1 SNHLY, CDR2 FYNNEI. The length of the CDR3 is 15 residues. In DNA, the CDR3 is TGTGCCAGCAGTGCAGGGACGCTCGCCTACAATGAGCAGTTCTTC. The encoded protein is CASSAGTLAYNEQFF.

The V gene is TRBV3-1, the J gene TRBJ2-2; D gene ambiguous. The germline gives CDR1 LGHDT, CDR2 YNNKEL (reference sequence). Trimming took 4 bases from V and 1 from J, leaving 10 bases between them. CDR3 length: 15 residues. CDR3 DNA sequence: TGTGCCAGCAGCCTGCGGACGGGGAACACCGGGGAGCTGTTTTTT. Amino acids: CASSLRTGNTGELFF.

CDR3 coding DNA: TGTGCCAGCAGCCCAACCGGGACTAGCGTGTACGAGCAGTACTTC. The encoded protein is CASSPTGTSVYEQYF. J is TRBJ2-7 and V is TRBV7-2; TRBD2 aligns across 10 bases. Germline V gives CDR1 SGHTA, CDR2 FQGNSA. V lost 5 bases to trimming and J lost 4 bases; unmatched junction nucleotides: 8. The CDR3 spans 15 residues.

This clonotype was counted at least ten times. The chain joins TRBV20-1 to TRBJ2-7; unclear D gene. V lost 5 bases and J lost 4, with 9 bases in between. The CDR3 covers 11 residues. Germline V gives CDR1 DFQATT, CDR2 SNEGSKA (reference sequence). CDR3 sequence: CSAPLIYEQYF. CDR3 DNA: TGCAGTGCTCCTTTAATATACGAGCAGTACTTC.

This clonotype was detected a few times. The CDR3 protein is CASSLWRAFPYEQYF. CDR3 DNA: TGTGCCAGCAGTTTATGGAGGGCATTCCCCTACGAGCAGTACTTC. The chain joins TRBV12-3 or TRBV12-4 to TRBJ2-7, with D maybe TRBD2 (6 bases). CDR3 length: 15 residues. Trimming left V 2 bases short and J 2 bases short, with 13 bases between.

The V gene is TRBV7-2, the J gene TRBJ2-1; TRBD2 is a possible D gene (6 bases). The germline CDR1 and CDR2 sequences are SGHTA and FQGNSA. CDR3 size: 12 residues. Trimming cost V 5 bases and J 9 bases, with 11 bases left between them. The CDR3: CASSRGASEQFF. The DNA of the CDR3 is TGTGCCAGCAGCCGCGGGGCCAGTGAGCAGTTCTTC.

This clonotype was counted many times. The J gene is TRBJ1-2, the V gene TRBV28, with a tentative D call TRBD1 (6 bases). In germline, CDR1 is MDHEN, CDR2 SYDVKM. The CDR3 covers 15 residues. The V end was cut by 3 bases, the J end by 8 bases, with 19 bases between. In DNA form, the CDR3 reads TGTGCCAGCAGTTTTGGGGGCAGGGAGTTTGTGGGCTACACCTTC. Residues: CASSFGGREFVGYTF.

This clonotype was observed a few times. In DNA form, the CDR3 reads TGTGCCAGTAGTACAGAGCTTAGGTACGAGCAGTACTTC. Amino acids: CASSTELRYEQYF. The chain employs TRBV19 and TRBJ2-7; D remains ambiguous. This CDR3 has 13 amino acids. Trimming took off 4 bases at V and 4 bases at J, with 11 bases between the two ends. CDR1 is LNHDA and CDR2 is SQIVND in the germline V gene (reference sequence).

The chain uses TRBV6-5 and TRBJ1-1, with D unresolved. In germline, CDR1 is MNHEY, CDR2 SVGAGI. The CDR3 has 13 residues. Trimming left V 0 bases short and J 8 bases short, with 10 bases between. CDR3 DNA sequence: TGTGCCAGCAGTTACTCGCGACGCAACGAAGCTTTCTTT. It translates to CASSYSRRNEAFF.

J is TRBJ1-6 and V is TRBV10-2; 10 nucleotides agree with TRBD1. V lost 6 bases and J lost 11; bases outside the gene matches: 13. The germline V gene encodes CDR1 WSHSY and CDR2 SAAADI. The CDR3 has 16 amino acids. The CDR3 sequence: CASREIRTGGGTPLHF. The DNA for the CDR3 is TGCGCCAGCAGGGAGATTAGGACAGGGGGTGGGACACCCCTCCACTTT.

V usage is TRBV20-1 and J usage is TRBJ2-7, with 9 bases fitting TRBD2. The V and J ends lost 4 bases and 0 bases, in that order; junction bases with no gene match: 4. CDR3 length: 14 amino acids. The V gene's germline CDR1 is DFQATT and CDR2 SNEGSKA (reference sequence). The CDR3 here is CSAIAGVGSYEQYF. The CDR3 DNA sequence: TGCAGTGCTATAGCGGGAGTGGGCTCCTACGAGCAGTACTTC.

At least ten counts were recorded for this clonotype. The chain carries TRBV3-1 and TRBJ1-1; 11 nucleotides agree with TRBD1. The CDR3 sequence is 13 residues long. Germline loops: CDR1 LGHDT, CDR2 YNNKEL (reference sequence). The J segment lost 11 bases and the V segment lost 2 bases, leaving 4 bases of the junction unmatched. The CDR3 sequence: CASSQPGTGGAFF. The CDR3 DNA reads as TGTGCCAGCAGCCAACCCGGGACAGGGGGGGCTTTCTTT.

This clonotype came up a few times. The V and J genes are TRBV5-1 and TRBJ2-5, with a weak D call TRBD1 (5 bases). CDR1 SGHRS and CDR2 YFSETQ come from the germline V gene. The V gene lost 4 bases and the J gene lost 7 bases, with 14 bases spanning the gap. The CDR3 length is 13 residues. CDR3 sequence: CASSVLGEGTQYF. The CDR3 DNA reads TGCGCCAGCAGCGTTCTAGGGGAAGGGACCCAGTACTTC.

This clonotype was detected ten times or more. V and J are TRBV7-2 and TRBJ2-3; 10 bases are shared with TRBD2. V shed 3 bases and J 4 bases; nucleotides not matched to a gene: 10. The V gene's germline CDR1 is SGHTA and CDR2 FQGNSA. The CDR3 runs to 17 residues. CDR3 residues: CASSFPLASGGADTQYF. CDR3 nucleotides: TGTGCCAGCAGCTTTCCCCTCGCGAGCGGGGGGGCAGATACGCAGTATTTT.

This clonotype was seen at least ten times. The chain carries TRBV20-1 and TRBJ2-1; 8 bases are a match to TRBD2. Per the germline V gene, CDR1 is DFQATT and CDR2 is SNEGSKA (reference sequence). J lost 8 bases, V lost 0 bases, and 6 bases had no gene match. The CDR3 extends over 14 amino acids. In DNA form, the CDR3 reads TGCAGTGCTAGAGACCCCACGGGAGGGGATGAGCAGTTCTTC. Residues: CSARDPTGGDEQFF.

Worth noting for this clonotype: The junction and the germline gene differ at one end; a read error may be behind it. The CDR3 loop reads CSGRAASTDTQYF. The CDR3 DNA reads TGCAGTGGTCGGGCGGCTAGCACAGATACGCAATATTTT. The J gene is TRBJ2-3, the V gene TRBV20-1; D is possibly TRBD2 (5 bases). This CDR3 contains 13 residues. CDR1 is DFQATT and CDR2 is SNEGSKA in the germline V gene (reference sequence).